The sequence of this T cell receptor (beta chain) was determined in a study of T cells in Graves' hyperthyroidism and ophthalmopathy. Template material for amplifying TCR beta CDR3 regions consisted of RNA transcripts. In the first-round RT-PCR of the TCR CDR3, the HTBI primer set was used. TCRdb itself ran the multiplex PCR reads through MiXCR, one entry per CDR3 protein. Of more than 500,000 distinct CDR3 sequences in the sample, roughly 15% were seen once. CDR3 length: 14 residues. V lost 3 bases to trimming and J lost 1 base, with 9 bases between them. Germline V CDR1 and CDR2: LNHDA, SQIVND (reference sequence).

The chain combines TRBV19 with TRBJ1-1; no definite D call. What was sequenced was blood. This sequence was found in a woman between 40 and 55 years old with Graves' hyperthyroidism. As DNA, the CDR3 is TGTGCCAGTAGTATGGTCAATGCGAACACTGAAGCTTTCTTT. This sequence encodes CASSMVNANTEAFF.